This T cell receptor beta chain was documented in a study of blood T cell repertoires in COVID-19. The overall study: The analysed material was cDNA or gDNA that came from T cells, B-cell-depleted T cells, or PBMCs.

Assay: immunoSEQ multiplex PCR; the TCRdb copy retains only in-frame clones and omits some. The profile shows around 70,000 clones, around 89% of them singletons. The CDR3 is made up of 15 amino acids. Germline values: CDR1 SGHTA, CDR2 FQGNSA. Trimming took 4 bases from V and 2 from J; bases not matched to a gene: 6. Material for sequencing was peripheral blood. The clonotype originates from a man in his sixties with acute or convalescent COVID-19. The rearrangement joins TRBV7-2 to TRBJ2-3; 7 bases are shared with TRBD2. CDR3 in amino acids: CASSSWGGTTDTQYF. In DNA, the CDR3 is TGTGCCAGCAGCTCGTGGGGGGGAACCACAGATACGCAGTATTTT.